These 3 T cell receptor beta chains share one sample of origin, sequenced in a study of CD8 T cells in ankylosing spondylitis. One entry per CDR3 protein, called by TCRdb with MiXCR from the 5' RACE reads. The sample has about 250,000 distinct CDR3 sequences; 8% to 9% are singletons. The specimen was blood, either unsorted or a sorted T cell fraction (not recorded which). All receptors derive from a female donor with ankylosing spondylitis or in good health (not recorded which).

As regards this clonotype: A read error may explain this, as a much larger clone is one base away. DNA of the CDR3: TGTGCCGGCACCACCGGGACTAGCTTTGGCGAGCAGTACTTC. Amino acids: CAGTTGTSFGEQYF. J is TRBJ2-7 and V is TRBV6-2 or TRBV6-3, with 9 bases identical to TRBD2. The germline gives CDR1 MNHEY, CDR2 SVGEGT. Trimming took 11 bases from V and 6 from J; bases not matched to a gene: 14. The CDR3 runs to 14 residues.

This clonotype was seen a few times. The chain has TRBV11-2 and TRBJ1-2, with D possibly matching TRBD1 (5 bases). CDR1 SGHAT and CDR2 FQNNGV come from the germline V gene. V lost 2 bases, J lost 7 bases, and 17 bases lay in between. This CDR3 has 15 residues. CDR3 coding DNA: TGTGCCAGCAGCTTAAGGGGTGAGGGGAGCTTTGGCTACACCTTC. The encoded protein is CASSLRGEGSFGYTF.

In this sample, this clonotype turned up many times. V gene TRBV12-3 or TRBV12-4 combines with J gene TRBJ2-7, with D possibly being TRBD1 or TRBD2 (5 bases each). CDR3 length: 15 amino acids. Trimming took off 5 bases at V and 3 bases at J, with 17 bases between the two ends. CDR3 nucleotides: TGTGCCAGCAGTCCAGACGGTTCTGGGGGCTACGAGCAGTACTTC. As protein: CASSPDGSGGYEQYF.